Following are 16 T cell receptor beta chains from one sample sequenced in a study of blood T cell repertoires in COVID-19. Profiling relied on immunoSEQ multiplex PCR, and the TCRdb table lists in-frame clones only, not all of them. The data hold hundreds of thousands of clones, with roughly 90% observed a single time. Material: peripheral blood. These receptors were collected from a woman aged 65 to 85 with COVID-19, enrolled during active disease.

J is TRBJ2-1 and V is TRBV5-4, with 7 bases fitting TRBD1. CDR3 length: 15 amino acids. In germline, CDR1 is SGHNT, CDR2 YYREEE (reference sequence). V was clipped by 3 bases and J by 1 base; unmatched bases: 4. The CDR3 loop is CASSSGTDSYNEQFF. The CDR3 nucleotides read TGTGCCAGCAGCTCTGGGACAGATTCCTACAATGAGCAGTTCTTC.

The chain combines TRBV12-5 with TRBJ2-5, with a weak D call TRBD2 (6 bases). This CDR3 spans 16 amino acids. The V and J ends lost 5 bases and 3 bases respectively, with 19 bases between them. The germline V gene encodes CDR1 LGHNT and CDR2 FRNRAP. This CDR3 reads CASGLGTGVSEETQYF. In DNA form, the CDR3 reads TGTGCTAGTGGTCTCGGCACGGGGGTCTCGGAAGAGACCCAGTACTTC. Full variable domain (missing parts from reference TRBV12-5 and TRBJ2-5): DARVTQTPRHKVTEMGQEVTMRCQPILGHNTVFWYRQTMMQGLELLAYFRNRAPLDDSGMPKDRFSAEMPDATLATLKIQPSEPRDSAVYFCASGLGTGVSEETQYFGPGTRLLVL.

The chain uses TRBV28 and TRBJ2-7, with D tentatively TRBD1 (5 bases). Trimming removed 4 bases at V and 3 bases at J, with 13 bases between. This CDR3 comprises 14 residues. Germline assignment: CDR1 MDHEN and CDR2 SYDVKM. The CDR3 bases are TGTGCCAGCAGTTCAGGAGAAAGGGGCTACGAGCAGTACTTC. This gives the protein CASSSGERGYEQYF.

This chain connects TRBV19 to TRBJ1-6; no firm D call. Germline CDR1 and CDR2: LNHDA and SQIVND (reference sequence). The CDR3 contains 14 residues. Trimming removed 1 base at V and 7 bases at J, with 8 bases between. The CDR3 loop reads CASSIGLLNSPLHF. CDR3 nucleotide sequence: TGTGCCAGTAGTATAGGACTGCTAAATTCACCCCTCCACTTT.

This clone has more than one count but fewer than ten. The V gene is TRBV5-1, the J gene TRBJ2-5; maybe TRBD1 (6 bases). The CDR3 has 15 residues. Germline V CDR1 and CDR2: SGHRS, YFSETQ. With 1 base removed from V and 1 base from J, the gap between germline ends came to 11 bases. CDR3 loop: CASSLQGQAQETQYF. The CDR3 bases are TGCGCCAGCAGCTTGCAGGGGCAGGCCCAAGAGACCCAGTACTTC.

V is TRBV27 and J is TRBJ2-7; the D gene is possibly TRBD1 (6 bases). CDR1 is MNHEY and CDR2 is SMNVEV in the germline V gene (reference sequence). Trimming pared 0 bases from V and 0 bases from J, leaving 9 bases between. The CDR3 extends over 15 amino acids. CDR3 in DNA: TGTGCCAGCAGTTTATCGTGGGGGCTCTCCTACGAGCAGTACTTC. It translates to CASSLSWGLSYEQYF.

In regard to this clone: Within the sample, other DNA sequences also encode this same CDR3. The V gene is TRBV28, the J gene TRBJ1-5; D is unclear. V was clipped by 5 bases and J by 7 bases, with 9 bases between them. CDR1 is MDHEN and CDR2 is SYDVKM in the germline V gene. This CDR3 is 12 amino acids long. This CDR3 reads CASSPLAQPQHF. In DNA form, the CDR3 reads TGTGCCAGCAGTCCTCTGGCCCAGCCCCAGCATTTT.

This chain uses TRBV4-1 with TRBJ2-2, with D tentatively TRBD2 (5 bases). Germline V gene data show CDR1 as MGHRA and CDR2 as YSYEKL. The germline V and J ends were trimmed by 1 base and 7 bases, with 7 bases remaining between them. This CDR3 spans 13 amino acids. The CDR3 DNA sequence: TGCGCCAGCAGCCAAGTCGAGGGCGGGGAGCTGTTTTTT. Residues: CASSQVEGGELFF.

In its sample, this clone was seen once. The rearrangement joins TRBV10-3 to TRBJ1-2, with a possible D match to TRBD1 (6 bases). V dropped 7 bases and J dropped 2 bases, with 11 bases sitting between them. There are 13 residues in the CDR3. The V gene's germline CDR1 is ENHRY and CDR2 SYGVKD. CDR3 nucleotide sequence: TGTGCCATCACTAGGGGGAGCAACTATGGCTACACCTTC. Translated, it gives CAITRGSNYGYTF.

The V call is TRBV28, the J call TRBJ2-2; 7 nucleotides match TRBD1. Per germline, CDR1 MDHEN and CDR2 SYDVKM. Trimming removed 6 bases from V and 6 bases from J; junction bases left unmatched: 4. This CDR3 has 13 amino acids. CDR3 DNA: TGTGCCAGCAGGAGGACAGGTTCCGGGGAGCTGTTTTTT. Protein product: CASRRTGSGELFF.

Note on this clone: Other DNA sequences in the sample encode the same CDR3. The CDR3 DNA is TGTGCCAGTACCAGGGGTCTGGTCAATGAGCAGTTCTTC. Translation gives CASTRGLVNEQFF. The chain couples TRBV6-5 to TRBJ2-1; TRBD1 is a possible D gene (6 bases). Trimming pared 9 bases from V and 6 bases from J, leaving 15 bases between. The CDR3 has 13 amino acids. Germline lookup yields CDR1 MNHEY and CDR2 SVGAGI.

The V call is TRBV29-1, the J call TRBJ2-3; D not resolved. The V gene lost 7 bases and the J gene lost 5 bases, with 19 bases spanning the gap. Germline V gives CDR1 SQVTM, CDR2 ANQGSEA. The CDR3 length is 14 residues. Written as DNA, the CDR3 is TGCAGCGCCGTGGGCTCCTCGACCGGAGATACGCAGTATTTT. This gives the protein CSAVGSSTGDTQYF.

The rearrangement uses TRBV24-1 and TRBJ2-7; TRBD2 might be the D (5 bases). Trimming shortened V by 2 bases and J by 6 bases, and 7 bases separated the two germline ends. Germline CDR1 KGHDR, CDR2 SFDVKD. This CDR3 contains 12 residues. CDR3 nucleotides: TGTGCCACCAGTGATTCCGGGATCGAGCAGTACTTC. Protein sequence: CATSDSGIEQYF.

The rearrangement links TRBV9 to TRBJ1-6, with TRBD1 matching 9 bases. In germline, CDR1 is SGDLS, CDR2 YYNGEE. CDR3 size: 16 residues. J gave up 8 bases and V 4 bases, and 10 bases lay outside the gene matches. The DNA for the CDR3 is TGTGCCAGCAGCCGTACAACAGGGGGCGAGGATTCACCCCTCCACTTT. It specifies CASSRTTGGEDSPLHF.

V usage is TRBV5-1 and J usage is TRBJ2-7, with a possible D match to TRBD2 (6 bases). Germline V gene lookup returns CDR1 SGHRS and CDR2 YFSETQ. This CDR3 spans 18 amino acids. V lost 0 bases to trimming and J lost 3 bases, with 22 bases between them. The CDR3 protein is CASSLEGRFEGGLYEQYF. DNA of the CDR3: TGCGCCAGCAGCTTGGAAGGAAGGTTTGAGGGAGGACTCTACGAGCAGTACTTC.

This clone was recorded only once. This chain uses TRBV15 with TRBJ1-2; no definite D call. Per the germline V gene, CDR1 is LNHNV and CDR2 is YYDKDF (reference sequence). V was cut by 0 bases and J by 0 bases, with 8 bases left in between. The CDR3 has 15 residues. The CDR3 spells CATSRDILANYGYTF. CDR3 nucleotide sequence: TGTGCCACCAGCAGAGATATTCTAGCTAACTATGGCTACACCTTC.